The clone carrying this T cell receptor beta chain appeared many times. Antigen unknown. Tregs were sorted as CD4+CD25+CD127-/low cells. Findings and limits, study-wide: Greatest tumor Treg TCR overlap was with tumor naive CD4+ cells.

Semi-nested PCR with Nested Universal Primer A followed constant-region reverse priming of full-length variable regions. TCRdb re-called the 5' RACE reads with MiXCR, one entry per CDR3 protein. In the table there are approximately 40,000 distinct CDR3 sequences, about 20% of which are singletons. The CDR3 sequence is 15 residues long. Between the trimmed V and J ends, which lost 3 bases and 0 bases, there was a span of 12 bases. CDR1 MNHEY and CDR2 SMNVEV come from the germline V gene (reference sequence). The rearrangement uses TRBV27 and TRBJ2-7; no reliable D call. The clonotype comes from a female donor with breast cancer. Sequenced input: Tregs sorted from blood. The CDR3 is CASSFSQASSYEQYF. The CDR3 DNA reads as TGTGCCAGCAGTTTTAGCCAGGCGAGCTCCTACGAGCAGTACTTC.